This T cell receptor (beta chain) comes out of a study of T cells expressing NK-cell markers. Background on the study: Seven of the eight sequenced donors were HCMV-seropositive; one was seronegative. Findings and caveats of the study: These clonotypes, the leaders elsewhere, also led the CD3+CD56-NKG2C+ fraction in several donors. The share of CD8+ T cells held by dominant NKG2C+ clonotypes was about 1.0-8% in several donors.

In the case of this clonotype: As yet, its antigen is unknown.

The TCR beta cDNA came from 5'RACE template switching with UMIs. TCRdb reanalyzed the 5' RACE reads and collapses them to one entry per CDR3 protein, without DNA. This repertoire includes some 140,000 distinct CDR3 sequences. The CDR3 is 15 residues long. This sequence originates from a woman in her forties or fifties in good health. Sequences were obtained from blood T cells: a sorted CD56 or NKG2C T cell subset, CD4+ or CD8+ T cells, or bulk PBMC T cells (not recorded which). The genes are TRBV12-3 or TRBV12-4 and TRBJ1-3. The CDR3 loop is CASTSPTDSGNTIYF.